This paragraph reports one TCR beta chain. What antigen it recognizes has not been identified. No much larger clonotype is one base removed from it; base qualities were not supplied. In the germline V gene (reference sequence), CDR1 corresponds to LNHDA and CDR2 to SQIVND. V is pared back by 5 bases and J by 2 bases, with 8 bases lying between the germline termini. The CDR3, cysteine through phenylalanine, is 13 amino acids long. The retained sequence is limited to the CDR3, 39 bases, with the frame set at the first base. This entry belongs to a study of OX40 agonist ivuxolimab in advanced cancers. About the full investigation: Ivuxolimab was a fully human IgG2 agonistic monoclonal antibody targeting the costimulatory receptor OX40 (CD134). Intravenous ivuxolimab was administered to patients every 2 weeks at six dose levels: 0.01, 0.1, 0.3, 1.5, 3 and 10 mg/kg. Among the roughly 50 dose-escalation patients, 19 had hepatocellular carcinoma, roughly 15 melanoma, 9 renal cell carcinoma and 9 head and neck cancer. A male proportion of roughly 80% and a mean age of approximately 61 years, ranging from 23 to 79, were recorded for the dose-escalation cohort. Patients were allowed to have had prior anti-PD-1, anti-PD-L1 or anti-CTLA-4 therapy, and approximately 40% of the dose-escalation patients had previously received checkpoint inhibitors. Partial responses occurred in three dose-escalation patients, of whom one had hepatocellular carcinoma and two had cutaneous melanoma. The purpose of peripheral TCRbeta sequencing was to test whether ivuxolimab changed TCR sequence diversity and led to clonal T-cell expansion. The monotherapy dose-escalation portion (N of about 52 patients) of the phase I ivuxolimab trial is reported in the paper. Points the paper makes about the study in general: Clonal expansion of both CD4+ and CD8+ blood T cells was observed from baseline to week 6 at doses 0.1 to 3.0 mg/kg. On average, CD8+ T cells showed more expanded clones than CD4+ T cells after ivuxolimab. In the 0.1-3.0 mg/kg groups, partial responders had among the lowest normalized peripheral clonal expansion, particularly in CD8+ T cells. Low levels of normalized T-cell clonal expansion were also seen in some nonresponding patients. Antigen specificity was not determined for the clonally expanded peripheral T cells.

To sequence the TCRbeta CDR3 region, genomic DNA was isolated from the sorted cells. TCRbeta CDR3 regions were sequenced using the immunoSEQ Assay. The immuneACCESS repertoire file appears here via TCRdb, limited to in-frame rearrangements. These files lack a portion of the clones; in checked studies, under half of the deficit traces to unresolved V genes, and the cause of the others is not known. The sample includes 58,000 or so clones, with approximately 80% observed a single time. Together, the top ten hold approximately 0.63% of the sample. The trial excluded patients who had a history of autoimmune disease or were on systemic immunosuppression. In every dose cohort, peripheral blood was drawn for TCR sequencing at baseline, cycle 4 day 1, and cycle 7 day 1. The samples were drawn from a first-in-human, open-label, multicenter phase I dose-escalation trial of ivuxolimab. The trial enrolled adults with locally advanced or metastatic head and neck squamous cell, hepatocellular, melanoma or renal cell carcinoma. Before TCR sequencing, CD4+ T cells and CD8+ T cells from peripheral blood were sorted into separate populations.

Recombination linked TRBV19 to TRBJ2-3; no D gene can be assigned with confidence. The source was CD4+ or CD8+ T cells sorted from blood, collected in a trial of the OX40 agonist ivuxolimab. The receptor was isolated from an adult with an advanced solid tumor such as melanoma, head and neck, liver or kidney cancer. CDR3 sequence: CASSPANTDTQYF. The bases are TGTGCCAGTAGTCCTGCGAACACAGATACGCAGTATTTT.